This record concerns one T cell receptor beta chain sequence. The target antigen is unknown. Method: immunoSEQ multiplex PCR; TCRdb's copy keeps in-frame clones and lacks some. The sample holds 13,000 or so clones, 72% seen once. The data belong to a study of T cell clonotyping in hematopoietic cell transplantation. General study findings and limits: CD4 and CD8 repertoire contributions could not be separated without sorting. Few recipient clonotypes overlapped donors; over 95% were de novo at given depth. Graft donor and pretransplant recipient Inverse Simpson Index values predicted broader posttransplant TCR diversity. After transplant, recipient diversity fell while pathologically expanded clonotypes grew through day 180.

This CDR3 is built from 14 residues. The receptor's source is a male patient aged 55 to 69 who had an allogeneic stem cell transplant from an unrelated donor, so the T cells may come from the graft donor. Some clones in this sample may be carry-over from other donors' samples. This material consisted of peripheral blood mononuclear cells, taken 180 days after allogeneic stem cell transplant. The chain employs TRBV21-1 and TRBJ1-1. TRBV21-1 is classified as a pseudogene. Written as DNA, the CDR3 is TGTGCCAGCAGCTCCCCCCGGGGACGGATGGCAGCTTTCTTT. It encodes CASSSPRGRMAAFF.